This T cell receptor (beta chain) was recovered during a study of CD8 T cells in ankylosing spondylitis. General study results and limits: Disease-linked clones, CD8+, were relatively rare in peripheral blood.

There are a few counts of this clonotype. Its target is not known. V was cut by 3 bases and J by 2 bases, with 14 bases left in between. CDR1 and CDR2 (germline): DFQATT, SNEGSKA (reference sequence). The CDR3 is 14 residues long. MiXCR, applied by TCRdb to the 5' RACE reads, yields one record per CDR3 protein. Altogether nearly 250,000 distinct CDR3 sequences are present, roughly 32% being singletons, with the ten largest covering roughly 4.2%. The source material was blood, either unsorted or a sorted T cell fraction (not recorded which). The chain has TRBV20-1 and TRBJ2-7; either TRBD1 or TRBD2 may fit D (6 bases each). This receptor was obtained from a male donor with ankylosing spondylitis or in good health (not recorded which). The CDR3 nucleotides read TGCAGTGCTAGCCCGGGGGCGCGAACCTACGAGCAGTACTTC. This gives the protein CSASPGARTYEQYF.